These 3 T cell receptor beta chains were all obtained from the same sample, sequenced in a study of OX40 agonist ivuxolimab in advanced cancers. Assay: immunoSEQ multiplex PCR; the TCRdb copy retains only in-frame clones and omits some. The sample contains about 100,000 clones, about 89% of which appear only once. Source: CD4+ or CD8+ T cells sorted from blood, taken in a trial of the OX40 agonist ivuxolimab. The receptors were gathered from an adult with an advanced solid tumor such as melanoma, head and neck, liver or kidney cancer.

The sample holds one count of this clone. V gene TRBV4-1 combines with J gene TRBJ2-7; D remains unclear. Germline values: CDR1 MGHRA, CDR2 YSYEKL. With 1 base removed from V and 3 bases from J, the gap between germline ends came to 13 bases. This CDR3 contains 15 residues. The CDR3 coding sequence is TGCGCCAGCAGCCAAGCGTCCAGGCAAAACTACGAGCAGTACTTC. The encoded protein is CASSQASRQNYEQYF.

The chain carries TRBV2 and TRBJ1-2, with 8 bases fitting TRBD1. CDR1 and CDR2 from the germline V gene are SNHLY and FYNNEI. Unmatched junction bases numbered 16, after V lost 6 bases and J lost 4 bases. The CDR3 is 17 amino acids. The CDR3 region has the DNA TGTGCCAGCAGCCAAGGACAGGGAATTGTATCGGGCTATGGCTACACCTTC. Amino acid sequence: CASSQGQGIVSGYGYTF. The full variable domain, completed using reference TRBV2 and TRBJ1-2, is EPEVTQTPSHQVTQMGQEVILRCVPISNHLYFYWYRQILGQKVEFLVSFYNNEISEKSEIFDDQFSVERPDGSNFTLKIRSTKLEDSAMYFCASSQGQGIVSGYGYTFGSGTRLTVV.

This chain connects TRBV5-4 to TRBJ2-1; TRBD2 aligns across 9 bases. The germline CDR1 and CDR2 sequences are SGHNT and YYREEE (reference sequence). The CDR3 length is 17 residues. Trimming took 0 bases from V and 6 from J; bases not matched to a gene: 10. DNA of the CDR3: TGTGCCAGCAGCTTGGCTAGCGGGACCCACCTCGGCAATGAGCAGTTCTTC. Translation: CASSLASGTHLGNEQFF.